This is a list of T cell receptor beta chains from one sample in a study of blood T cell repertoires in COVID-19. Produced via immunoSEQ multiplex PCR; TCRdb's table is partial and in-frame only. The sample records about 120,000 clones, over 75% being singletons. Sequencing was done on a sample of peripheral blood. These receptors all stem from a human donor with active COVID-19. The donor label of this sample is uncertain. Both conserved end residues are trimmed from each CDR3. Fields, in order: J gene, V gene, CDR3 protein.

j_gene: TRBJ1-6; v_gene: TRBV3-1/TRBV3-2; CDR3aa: ASSPRQGDNSPLH
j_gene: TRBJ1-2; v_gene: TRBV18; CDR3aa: ASSETNRQARGKGYT
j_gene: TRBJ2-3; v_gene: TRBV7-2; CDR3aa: ASYTGTSGGTDTQY
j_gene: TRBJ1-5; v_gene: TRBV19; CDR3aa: ASGGLWQGARSNQPQH
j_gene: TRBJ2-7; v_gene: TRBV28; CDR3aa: ASRSGIYEQY
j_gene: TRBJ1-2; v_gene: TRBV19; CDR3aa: ASRKAGTGSGYT
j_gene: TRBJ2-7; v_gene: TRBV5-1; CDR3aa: ASSLVGGGQAHEQY
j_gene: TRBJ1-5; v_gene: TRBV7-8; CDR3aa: ASSVTHREYYSNQPQH
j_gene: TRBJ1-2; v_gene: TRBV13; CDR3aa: ASNQLIDRSTRGYT
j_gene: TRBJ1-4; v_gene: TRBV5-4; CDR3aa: ASSTGDRGREKLF
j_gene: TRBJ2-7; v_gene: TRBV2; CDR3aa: ASSEGGGAYEQY
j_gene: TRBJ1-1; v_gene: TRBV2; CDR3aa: ASSFETGRNTEAF
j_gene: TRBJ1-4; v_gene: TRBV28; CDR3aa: ASSLGGNNEKLF
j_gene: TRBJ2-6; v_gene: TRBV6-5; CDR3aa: ASSYSGAGGANVLT
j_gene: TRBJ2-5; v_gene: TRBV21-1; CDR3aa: ASTNPLAEQETQY
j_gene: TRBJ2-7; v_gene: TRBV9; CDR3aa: ASSVTGTGYYEQY
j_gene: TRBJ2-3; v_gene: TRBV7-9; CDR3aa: ASSSARGWTDTQY
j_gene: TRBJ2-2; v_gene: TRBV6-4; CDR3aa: ASTAGPNTGELF
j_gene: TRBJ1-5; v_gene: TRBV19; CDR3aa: ASSAWGGYGNQPQH
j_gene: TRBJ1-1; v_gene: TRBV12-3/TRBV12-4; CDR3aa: AGKGVNTEAF
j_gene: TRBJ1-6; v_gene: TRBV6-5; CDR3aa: ASQDRAYNSPLH
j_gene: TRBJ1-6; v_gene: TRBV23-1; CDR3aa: ASSHMTGGRDSPLH
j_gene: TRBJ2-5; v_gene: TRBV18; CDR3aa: ASSPPGAGGETQY
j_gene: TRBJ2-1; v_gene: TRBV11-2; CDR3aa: ASSRALVLDEQF
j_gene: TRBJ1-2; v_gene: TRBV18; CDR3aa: ASSAWTGGEYYGYT
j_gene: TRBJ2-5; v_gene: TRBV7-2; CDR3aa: ASSLAGKAETQY
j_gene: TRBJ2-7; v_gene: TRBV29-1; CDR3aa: SVDVTSGAGEQY
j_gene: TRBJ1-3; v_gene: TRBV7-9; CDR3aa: ASSFGQGSGNTIY
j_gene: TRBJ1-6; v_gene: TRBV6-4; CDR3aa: ARDRGNSPLH
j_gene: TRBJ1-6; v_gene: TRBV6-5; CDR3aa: ASNPGHRNSPLH
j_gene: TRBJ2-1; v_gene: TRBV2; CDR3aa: ASSFLAGDYNEQF
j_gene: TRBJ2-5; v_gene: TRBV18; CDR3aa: ASSPPGTAQETQY
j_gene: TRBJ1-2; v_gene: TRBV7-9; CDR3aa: ASSFPGGGYGYT
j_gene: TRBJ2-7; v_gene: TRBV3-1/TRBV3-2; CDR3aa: ASSLQPGVAHEQY
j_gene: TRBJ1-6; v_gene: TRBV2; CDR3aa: ASSEEGQGLSPLH
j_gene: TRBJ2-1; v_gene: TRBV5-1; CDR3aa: ASSLGVQGDSSYNEQF
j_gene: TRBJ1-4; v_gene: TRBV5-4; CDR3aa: ASGQGDEKLF
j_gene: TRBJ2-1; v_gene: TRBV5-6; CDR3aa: ASSLFSGGANEQF
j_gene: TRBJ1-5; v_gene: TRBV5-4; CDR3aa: ASSSPGGREH
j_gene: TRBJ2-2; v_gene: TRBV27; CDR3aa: ASTRVTNTGELF
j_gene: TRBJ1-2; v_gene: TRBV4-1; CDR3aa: ASSQDDRGGYGYT
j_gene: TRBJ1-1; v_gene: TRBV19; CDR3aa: ASSAGTGNTEAF
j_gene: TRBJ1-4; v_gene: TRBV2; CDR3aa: ASSGDRSPPYGEKLF
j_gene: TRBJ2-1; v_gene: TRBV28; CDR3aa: ASSNRGPYNEQF